The 21 T cell receptor beta chains below all came from one sample that was sequenced in a study of blood T cells in healthy people across ages. Primers used in a second PCR of about 6 to 11 cycles were a sample-barcoded 5' primer and a J-beta primer mix. From the 5' RACE reads, TCRdb called clonotypes with MiXCR, one entry per CDR3 protein. Found here are hundreds of thousands of distinct CDR3 sequences, around 62% of them singletons; the top ten hold roughly a quarter. The sample taken for sequencing was blood. Receptors were obtained from a man aged 25 to 45 in good health.

Notes on this clonotype: Compared with germline, one end of the junction differs, possibly owing to a read error. The genes are TRBV27 and TRBJ2-3; the D gene is possibly TRBD2 (6 bases). Looked up from germline, CDR1 is MNHEY and CDR2 is SMNVEV (reference sequence). This CDR3 is 17 amino acids long. CDR3 residues: CASSSPWRGGSTDMQYF. The CDR3 region has the DNA TGTGCCAGCAGTTCCCCTTGGCGGGGAGGTAGCACAGATATGCAGTATTTT.

This clonotype has only a few counts. Written as DNA, the CDR3 is TGTGCCAGCAGCTTAAGGGATCCAGGGGGTGATGGCTACACCTTC. It translates to CASSLRDPGGDGYTF. The chain uses TRBV7-3 and TRBJ1-2, with 7 bases that match TRBD1. V shed 1 base and J 6 bases; nucleotides not matched to a gene: 8. The length of the CDR3 is 15 residues. Germline loops: CDR1 SGHTA, CDR2 FQGTGA.

The rearrangement uses TRBV29-1 and TRBJ2-7; possible D gene TRBD1, 6 bases. The V end was cut by 3 bases, the J end by 0 bases, with 6 bases between. CDR1 and CDR2 (germline): SQVTM, ANQGSEA. The CDR3 runs 12 residues. CDR3 in amino acids: CSVDRGSYEQYF. Written as DNA, the CDR3 is TGCAGCGTTGACAGGGGCTCCTACGAGCAGTACTTC.

The J gene is TRBJ2-7, the V gene TRBV29-1, with D maybe TRBD2 (7 bases). CDR3 length: 14 amino acids. Germline V gives CDR1 SQVTM, CDR2 ANQGSEA. Trimming stripped 7 bases from V and 1 base from J, with 17 bases between. CDR3 sequence (DNA): TGCAGCGCCCTTGGGGGGGCTTCGTCCTACGAGCAGTACTTC. Residues: CSALGGASSYEQYF.

This sequence joins TRBV2 and TRBJ2-6, with D possibly being TRBD2 (5 bases). This CDR3 is 18 amino acids long. The V end was cut by 4 bases, the J end by 0 bases, with 16 bases between. Germline V lookup: CDR1 SNHLY, CDR2 FYNNEI. The CDR3 protein is CASSGGIQGSSGANVLTF. In nucleotides, the CDR3 is TGTGCCAGCAGTGGGGGAATTCAAGGGAGCTCTGGGGCCAACGTCCTGACTTTC.

This chain links TRBV3-1 with TRBJ2-4, with TRBD2 matching 9 bases. The end of the DNA fits TRBJ2-5 better, so the J call may be wrong. Germline assignment: CDR1 LGHDT and CDR2 YNNKEL (reference sequence). There are 16 residues in the CDR3. The CDR3 bases are TGTGCCAGCAGCCAAGTCCAGCGGGGGGATGAGGAGACCCAGTACTTC. Translation: CASSQVQRGDEETQYF.

The V call is TRBV20-1, the J call TRBJ1-5; 8 nucleotides align to TRBD1. J lost 9 bases, V lost 5 bases, and 9 bases had no gene match. The germline V gene has CDR1 DFQATT and CDR2 SNEGSKA (reference sequence). The CDR3 is 13 amino acids. This CDR3 reads CSAPGQGIPPQHF. The DNA for the CDR3 is TGCAGTGCTCCCGGACAGGGAATTCCGCCCCAGCATTTT.

This rearrangement joins TRBV15 to TRBJ2-4; D not resolved. Gene TRBJ2-5 matches the end of the DNA better, so the J call may be wrong. This CDR3 has 14 residues. Germline assignment: CDR1 LNHNV and CDR2 YYDKDF (reference sequence). CDR3 nucleotide sequence: TGTGCCACCAGCAGAGATTCCAGCTCGGAGACCCAGTACTTC. Translating it yields CATSRDSSSETQYF.

This clonotype was counted a few times. The chain is built from TRBV20-1 and TRBJ2-7, with 8 bases identical to TRBD1. Germline-derived CDR1 and CDR2 are DFQATT and SNEGSKA (reference sequence). After removal of 7 bases from V and 2 bases from J, the junction contained 7 bases not matched to a gene. This CDR3 region has 13 residues. The chain's CDR3 is CSVKTGDAYEQYF. CDR3 nucleotides: TGCAGTGTTAAGACAGGGGACGCCTACGAGCAGTACTTC.

The chain combines TRBV29-1 with TRBJ1-2; 9 nucleotides line up with TRBD1. Germline loops: CDR1 SQVTM, CDR2 ANQGSEA. The J segment lost 4 bases and the V segment lost 2 bases, leaving 5 bases of the junction unmatched. The length of the CDR3 is 14 residues. The CDR3 DNA follows: TGCAGCGTTGAACCTGGGACAGGGATCTATGGCTACACCTTC. It specifies CSVEPGTGIYGYTF.

The chain uses TRBV10-3 and TRBJ2-1, with 16 bases lining up with TRBD2. J lost 0 bases, V lost 7 bases, and 9 bases had no gene match. From germline, CDR1 is ENHRY and CDR2 SYGVKD. The CDR3 is 19 residues long. CDR3 residues: CAITPGTSGGANSYNEQFF. As DNA, the CDR3 is TGTGCCATCACCCCTGGGACTAGCGGGGGGGCTAACTCCTACAATGAGCAGTTCTTC.

This clonotype has more than one count but fewer than ten. This chain uses TRBV29-1 with TRBJ2-7; D is ambiguous. The CDR3 covers 15 residues. Looked up from germline, CDR1 is SQVTM and CDR2 is ANQGSEA. The V end was cut by 2 bases, the J end by 4 bases, with 18 bases between. The CDR3, as DNA: TGCAGCGTTGAAAGGGCTGAAGGCTGGGGTTACGAGCAGTACTTC. This translates into CSVERAEGWGYEQYF.

Details on this clonotype: Sequence at one end of the junction differs from germline and may be a read error. In DNA, the CDR3 is TGCAGTGCTAGAGATGGTGCAAGGGTCGGAGAGGCCCAGTACTTC. It yields the protein CSARDGARVGEAQYF. This chain uses TRBV20-1 with TRBJ2-5; D remains ambiguous. Germline V gene data show CDR1 as DFQATT and CDR2 as SNEGSKA (reference sequence). This CDR3 is 15 amino acids long.

The chain carries TRBV20-1 and TRBJ2-3; D possibly uses TRBD1 or TRBD2 (5 bases each). Trimming took 6 bases from V and 0 from J, leaving 16 bases between them. Germline assignment: CDR1 DFQATT and CDR2 SNEGSKA (reference sequence). The CDR3 runs to 15 residues. CDR3 sequence (DNA): TGCAGTGCCAGGGACCCCCAGTCAAGCACAGATACGCAGTATTTT. Protein product: CSARDPQSSTDTQYF.

A word on this clonotype: This may be a read error: a much more frequent sequence differs by one nucleotide. The chain links TRBV28 to TRBJ2-7, with 8 bases that match TRBD1. CDR3 length equals 19 residues. The V segment lost 4 bases and the J segment 4 bases; nucleotides outside the gene matches: 21. CDR1 and CDR2 from the germline V gene are MDHEN and SYDVKM. The CDR3 nucleotides are TGTGCCAGCAGTTCCCCCCTTTCACGGGGACAGGCTGGCGAATACGAGCAGTACTTC. This encodes CASSSPLSRGQAGEYEQYF. The variable domain in full, completed from reference TRBV28 and TRBJ2-7, reads DVKVTQSSRYLVKRTGEKVFLECVQDMDHENMFWYRQDPGLGLRLIYFSYDVKMKEKGDIPEGYSVSREKKERFSLILESASTNQTSMYLCASSSPLSRGQAGEYEQYFGPGTRLTVT.

This chain uses TRBV29-1 with TRBJ2-1, with 8 positions matching TRBD2. V dropped 4 bases and J dropped 7; count of bases not matched to a gene: 9. The CDR3 length is 14 residues. Germline V gene sequence: CDR1 SQVTM, CDR2 ANQGSEA. This chain's CDR3 is CSVAGTSGANEQFF. The DNA for the CDR3 is TGCAGCGTTGCCGGGACTAGTGGTGCAAATGAGCAGTTCTTC.

The chain joins TRBV9 to TRBJ2-7; 12 bases agree with TRBD2. Germline V gene data show CDR1 as SGDLS and CDR2 as YYNGEE. The CDR3 sequence is 16 residues long. J gave up 0 bases and V 2 bases, and 3 bases lay outside the gene matches. The CDR3 DNA is TGTGCCAGCAGCGTCGGACTAGCGGGGACCTCCTACGAGCAGTACTTC. Protein sequence: CASSVGLAGTSYEQYF.

J is TRBJ1-1 and V is TRBV13; D unresolved. V was cut by 4 bases and J by 6 bases, with 9 bases left in between. The CDR3 totals 12 residues. The V gene's germline CDR1 is PRHDT and CDR2 FYEKMQ (reference sequence). The CDR3 region is CASSYLQPEAFF. The DNA for the CDR3 is TGTGCCAGCAGCTATCTCCAGCCTGAAGCTTTCTTT.

Remarks on this clonotype: A much more abundant neighbour one base away suggests this may be a read error. The J gene is TRBJ2-3, the V gene TRBV9; 8 bases match TRBD2. The length of the CDR3 is 15 residues. Germline V lookup: CDR1 SGDLS, CDR2 YYNGEE. The CDR3 nucleotides are TGTACCAGCAGCGCTAGCGGGCGGAGCACAGATACGCAGTATTTT. Translation: CTSSASGRSTDTQYF.

This chain uses TRBV15 with TRBJ2-3; no definite D call. CDR3 size: 15 residues. Germline V CDR1 and CDR2: LNHNV, YYDKDF (reference sequence). Trimming stripped 0 bases from V and 6 bases from J, with 13 bases between. CDR3 bases: TGTGCCACCAGCAGAGATTTCGGAGCGATGGATACGCAGTATTTT. Amino acids: CATSRDFGAMDTQYF.

In this sample, this clonotype turned up once. The rearrangement joins TRBV6-2 or TRBV6-3 to TRBJ2-3, with D possibly being TRBD2 (5 bases). V shed 2 bases and J shed 2 bases, with 11 bases lying between them. The V gene's germline CDR1 is MNHEY and CDR2 SVGEGT. The CDR3 covers 15 residues. CDR3 in DNA: TGTGCCAGCAGTTACGTAGCGCGGGTCACAGATACGCAGTATTTT. Its translation: CASSYVARVTDTQYF.